These 10 T cell receptor beta chains originate from one sample sequenced in a study of cytomegalovirus exposure and HLA in healthy donors. Primers: 60 Vbeta forward and 13 Jbeta reverse. Profiling relied on immunoSEQ multiplex PCR, and the TCRdb table lists in-frame clones only, not all of them. This table has just over 150,000 clones, approximately 86% appearing once. The sample comprised PBMCs. These TCRs come from a woman in her forties or fifties in good health and CMV-seropositive.

This chain links TRBV9 with TRBJ1-6; 9 positions agree with TRBD1. Germline V lookup: CDR1 SGDLS, CDR2 YYNGEE. Trimming took 4 bases from V and 0 from J; bases not matched to a gene: 11. CDR3 length: 19 residues. The CDR3 sequence is CASSPKDRGESSYNSPLHF. CDR3 nucleotide sequence: TGTGCCAGCAGCCCAAAGGACAGGGGAGAGAGCTCCTATAATTCACCCCTCCACTTT.

The chain links TRBV2 to TRBJ1-5; D is ambiguous. V shed 4 bases and J shed 6 bases, with 13 bases lying between them. The CDR3 has 14 residues. CDR1 and CDR2 (germline): SNHLY, FYNNEI. CDR3 sequence reads: CASSAALGTQPQHF. CDR3 coding DNA: TGTGCCAGCAGTGCGGCCTTGGGCACTCAGCCCCAGCATTTT.

The chain has TRBV6-1 and TRBJ2-7; 12 bases line up with TRBD2. CDR3 length: 16 residues. V was clipped by 2 bases and J by 0 bases; unmatched bases: 2. Germline assignment: CDR1 MNHNS and CDR2 SASEGT. CDR3 sequence: CASSELAGGSSYEQYF. CDR3 nucleotide sequence: TGTGCCAGCAGTGAACTAGCGGGGGGGAGCTCCTACGAGCAGTACTTC.

The chain carries TRBV14 and TRBJ2-2, with TRBD1 as a possible D gene (6 bases). Trimming stripped 4 bases from V and 10 bases from J, with 16 bases between. Germline V lookup: CDR1 SGHDN, CDR2 FVKESK. The CDR3 is 14 amino acids. Here the CDR3 reads CASSLLQGAMELFF. The CDR3 coding sequence is TGTGCCAGCAGCCTGTTACAGGGCGCCATGGAGCTGTTTTTT.

The chain couples TRBV18 to TRBJ2-7; D gene unclear. The CDR3 consists of 13 residues. From germline, CDR1 is KGHSH and CDR2 LQKENI. V shed 1 base and J shed 5 bases, with 9 bases lying between them. The CDR3 reads CASSPRPFDEQYF. The CDR3 DNA is TGTGCCAGCTCACCACGTCCCTTCGACGAGCAGTACTTC.

The CDR3 spells CAWSRRAGELFF. For the CDR3, the DNA is TGTGCCTGGAGTCGGAGGGCCGGGGAGCTGTTTTTT. The chain links TRBV30 to TRBJ2-2; D might be TRBD2 (6 bases). There are 12 residues in the CDR3. CDR1 GTSNPN and CDR2 SVGIG come from the germline V gene (reference sequence). Between the trimmed V and J ends, which lost 2 bases and 6 bases, there was a span of 7 bases.

This chain connects TRBV5-1 to TRBJ1-5, with D perhaps TRBD1 (6 bases). The CDR3 loop spans 15 amino acids. Germline values: CDR1 SGHRS, CDR2 YFSETQ. V was pared by 0 bases and J by 4 bases, with 11 bases between. The CDR3 protein is CASSLAGQPNQPQHF. CDR3 coding DNA: TGCGCCAGCAGCTTGGCCGGACAGCCGAATCAGCCCCAGCATTTT.

This clone showed up just a few times. The rearrangement links TRBV29-1 to TRBJ1-2; D not resolved. Between the trimmed V and J ends, which lost 4 bases and 5 bases, there was a span of 17 bases. The CDR3 runs to 14 residues. Per germline, CDR1 SQVTM and CDR2 ANQGSEA. The CDR3 is CSVVRSLPPYGYTF. The CDR3 region has the DNA TGCAGCGTTGTGCGGTCCCTTCCTCCTTATGGCTACACCTTC.

The chain carries TRBV5-6 and TRBJ2-5, with D perhaps TRBD1 (6 bases). V was trimmed by 2 bases and J by 5 bases, leaving 10 bases between them. From germline, CDR1 is SGHDT and CDR2 YYEEEE. The length of the CDR3 is 13 residues. CDR3 nucleotides: TGTGCCAGCAGCTTATCAGGGGCCGAGACCCAGTACTTC. It encodes CASSLSGAETQYF.

The rearrangement joins TRBV25-1 to TRBJ2-2; TRBD1 is a possible D gene (6 bases). CDR1 is MGHDK and CDR2 is SYGVNS in the germline V gene. V shed 6 bases and J shed 5 bases, with 22 bases lying between them. This CDR3 comprises 17 residues. For the CDR3, the DNA is TGTGCCAGCAGCCCTCCAGGGGCCCGTATTGAGACCGGGGAGCTGTTTTTT. This codes for CASSPPGARIETGELFF.